This T cell receptor (beta chain) was sequenced in a study of T cell responses to AZD1222 COVID-19 vaccine. Study-wide points: Baseline seropositives among AZD1222 recipients totaled only 5 or 6. Elevations in Spike-specific TCR breadth and depth followed administration of two AZD1222 doses. A reported finding is that nearly half of spike-specific TCRs target unmutated variant regions.

This CDR3 has 16 residues. V shed 7 bases and J shed 6 bases, with 24 bases lying between them. CDR1 is LGHDT and CDR2 is YNNKEL in the germline V gene (reference sequence). Sequencing used immunoSEQ multiplex PCR; TCRdb keeps in-frame clones, though not all of them. The sample contains under 150,000 clones, under 90% of which appear only once. Regarding this clone: The antigen remains undetermined.

The source of this sequence is an adult who received the AZD1222 COVID-19 vaccine. The sequencing used peripheral blood, collected 28 days after the second AZD1222 dose. The chain uses TRBV3-1 (or the pseudogene TRBV3-2) and TRBJ1-2, with D tentatively TRBD1 (6 bases). The CDR3 DNA is TGTGCCAGCACCCTAAGAACGGGGGCAGGAGGTAATGGCTACACCTTC. Its protein product is CASTLRTGAGGNGYTF.